Following are 27 T cell receptor beta chains from one sample sequenced in a study of T cell repertoires in cytomegalovirus infection. These receptors lack a known antigen. From the reads, TCRdb called clonotypes with MiXCR, one entry per CDR3 protein. Counted here are around 770,000 distinct CDR3 sequences, almost 30% occurring once; the ten biggest clones make up around 13%. The starting material was cultured CD8+ T cells from PBMCs, obtained from culture after CMV antigen stimulation. The receptors shown here come from a human donor in good health (CMV status not recorded). Some clones in this sample may be carry-over from other donors' samples.

A single count supports this clonotype. V and J are TRBV5-1 and TRBJ2-7, with 9 positions matching TRBD2. Germline CDR1 reads SGHRS; CDR2 reads YFSETQ. Losses at the gene ends were 4 bases for V and 6 bases for J; bases not matched to a gene: 5. The CDR3 contains 13 residues. The CDR3 coding sequence is TGCGCCAGCAGCGGTAGCGGGGGCAGCGAGCAGTACTTC. It yields the protein CASSGSGGSEQYF.

Turning to this clonotype: A single base separates this from a much larger clone, so it may be a read error. The chain uses TRBV6-6 and TRBJ2-1; 9 bases are a match to TRBD1. Germline lookup yields CDR1 MNHNY and CDR2 SVGAGI (reference sequence). The CDR3 sequence is 15 residues long. Trimming removed 4 bases from V and 3 bases from J; junction bases left unmatched: 4. Here the CDR3 DNA reads TGTGCCAGCAGTTCCGGGACAGGGTACTACAATGAGCAGTTCTTC. This sequence encodes CASSSGTGYYNEQFF.

This clonotype was observed at least ten times. The chain has TRBV7-6 and TRBJ1-2; D gene uncertain. V lost 1 base, J lost 7 bases, and 16 bases lay in between. The CDR3 covers 15 residues. CDR1 and CDR2 from the germline V gene are SGHVS and FNYEAQ. CDR3 sequence (DNA): TGTGCCAGCAGCTTAGGCGGTGGCGGGTTGTCTGGCTACACCTTC. Translating it yields CASSLGGGGLSGYTF.

There are a few counts of this clonotype. The chain is built from TRBV6-5 and TRBJ1-2, with a weak D call TRBD1 (6 bases). Per germline, CDR1 MNHEY and CDR2 SVGAGI. Deletions cut 11 bases from V and 8 bases from J, with 21 bases between. The CDR3 runs 13 residues. The CDR3 bases are TGTGCCTCGTACTCCATAGGGGGGAAAGGCTACACCTTC. It specifies CASYSIGGKGYTF.

Regarding this clonotype: At one end the junction does not follow the germline gene, possibly because of a read error. This sequence joins TRBV6-8 and TRBJ2-2; D uncertain. Germline loops: CDR1 MNHGY, CDR2 SAAAGT. The CDR3 is 15 amino acids. CDR3 coding DNA: TGTGTCAGCAGTGACTGGCCCGAGTACACCGGGGAGCTGTTTTTT. It yields the protein CVSSDWPEYTGELFF.

The table lists this clonotype with a few counts. In nucleotides, the CDR3 is TGTGCCAGCAGCGCACTGGGGTCTGCCGGAGATACGCAGTATTTT. Translating gives CASSALGSAGDTQYF. The chain carries TRBV7-8 and TRBJ2-3; no clear D. Germline CDR1 and CDR2: SGHVS and FQNEAQ. V lost 5 bases and J 5 bases, leaving 17 bases between the germline ends. This CDR3 spans 15 amino acids. The variable domain in full, completed from reference TRBV7-8 and TRBJ2-3, reads GAGVSQSPRYKVAKRGQDVALRCDPISGHVSLFWYQQALGQGPEFLTYFQNEAQLDKSGLPSDRFFAERPEGSVSTLKIQRTQQEDSAVYLCASSALGSAGDTQYFGPGTRLTVL.

The rearrangement uses TRBV6-2 or TRBV6-3 and TRBJ2-7; D not certain. Germline values: CDR1 MNHEY, CDR2 SVGEGT. Deletions cut 5 bases from V and 2 bases from J, with 10 bases between. CDR3 size: 13 residues. As DNA, the CDR3 is TGTGCCAGCAGTAGCCCGCCCGCCTACGAGCAGTACGTC. This gives the protein CASSSPPAYEQYV.

The sample holds a few counts of this clonotype. The rearrangement links TRBV14 to TRBJ2-2; the D gene could be TRBD1 or TRBD2 (6 bases each). The V end lost 4 bases, the J end lost 6 bases, and 18 bases lay between the germline ends. This CDR3 has 16 residues. Germline CDR1 SGHDN, CDR2 FVKESK. CDR3 DNA: TGTGCCAGCAGCCTTCCGGGACGGGGGCTCCCCGGGGAGCTGTTTTTT. This gives the protein CASSLPGRGLPGELFF.

V usage is TRBV12-3 or TRBV12-4 and J usage is TRBJ1-1; 8 bases agree with TRBD1. J lost 10 bases, V lost 5 bases, and 9 bases had no gene match. The CDR3 is 13 amino acids. In DNA form, the CDR3 reads TGTGCCAGCAGTGGACAGGGTTCGGTTCCAGCTTTCTTT. Its translation is CASSGQGSVPAFF.

This clonotype was recorded at least ten times. The rearrangement joins TRBV6-1 to TRBJ2-1, with D unresolved. Germline loops: CDR1 MNHNS, CDR2 SASEGT. V was clipped by 5 bases and J by 3 bases, with 11 bases between them. The CDR3 loop spans 14 amino acids. CDR3 residues: CASSPEGYYNEQFF. Written as DNA, the CDR3 is TGTGCCAGCAGTCCGGAAGGCTACTACAATGAGCAGTTCTTC.

As to this clonotype: This is likely a read error, given that the CDR3 carries no conserved phenylalanine or tryptophan at its end. The CDR3: CASSIGTPERTEPSYGYTL. Here the CDR3 DNA reads TGTGCCAGTAGTATTGGGACTCCGGAACGCACAGAGCCGAGCTATGGCTACACCCTC. The chain has TRBV19 and TRBJ1-2, with D maybe TRBD1 (5 bases). CDR1 LNHDA and CDR2 SQIVND come from the germline V gene (reference sequence). The CDR3 totals 19 residues. Trimming took 3 bases from V and 4 from J, leaving 27 bases between them.

The J gene is TRBJ2-3, the V gene TRBV3-1; 11 positions agree with TRBD2. V lost 1 base and J lost 5; bases outside the gene matches: 2. Germline assignment: CDR1 LGHDT and CDR2 YNNKEL (reference sequence). The CDR3 sequence is 15 residues long. In DNA form, the CDR3 reads TGTGCCAGCAGCCAAGGGCTAGCGGGGGGAGATACGCAGTATTTT. The encoded protein is CASSQGLAGGDTQYF.

The chain couples TRBV6-6 to TRBJ2-1; D ambiguous. The CDR3 spans 11 residues. V lost 4 bases and J lost 11, with 9 bases in between. CDR1 and CDR2 from the germline V gene are MNHNY and SVGAGI (reference sequence). The CDR3: CASSSTNQQFF. The CDR3 nucleotides read TGTGCCAGCAGTTCCACTAATCAGCAGTTCTTC.

The genes are TRBV3-1 and TRBJ2-1; 7 nucleotides match TRBD2. CDR1 LGHDT and CDR2 YNNKEL come from the germline V gene (reference sequence). There are 16 residues in the CDR3. V gave up 2 bases and J gave up 1 base; unmatched junction bases: 5. The chain's CDR3 is CASSQIWGGSYNEQFF. The CDR3 region has the DNA TGTGCCAGCAGCCAAATATGGGGGGGTTCCTACAATGAGCAGTTCTTC.

A few counts support this clonotype. This chain joins TRBV7-6 and TRBJ2-3; D is unclear. The germline gives CDR1 SGHVS, CDR2 FNYEAQ. Trimming stripped 7 bases from V and 5 bases from J, with 19 bases between. This CDR3 is 15 amino acids long. DNA for the CDR3: TGTGCCAGCATCTCTACCACATCAGCCCTAGATACGCAGTATTTT. This translates into CASISTTSALDTQYF.

The rearrangement joins TRBV7-9 to TRBJ2-7; D unclear. From germline, CDR1 is SEHNR and CDR2 FQNEAQ (reference sequence). Trimming took off 5 bases at V and 3 bases at J, with 5 bases between the two ends. The CDR3 sequence is 11 residues long. CDR3 coding DNA: TGTGCCAGCAGCATCAACTACGAGCAGTACTTC. Its protein is CASSINYEQYF. The entire variable domain, with the rest obtained from reference TRBV7-9 and TRBJ2-7, is as follows: DTGVSQNPRHKITKRGQNVTFRCDPISEHNRLYWYRQTLGQGPEFLTYFQNEAQLEKSRLLSDRFSAERPKGSFSTLEIQRTEQGDSAMYLCASSINYEQYFGPGTRLTVT.

The rearrangement joins TRBV7-9 to TRBJ1-2; D might be TRBD1 (5 bases). Germline V CDR1 and CDR2: SEHNR, FQNEAQ (reference sequence). The CDR3 contains 13 residues. V lost 7 bases and J lost 0, with 9 bases in between. CDR3 DNA sequence: TGTGCCAGCACCCAACAGGCTAACTATGGCTACACCTTC. Protein product: CASTQQANYGYTF.

The chain links TRBV28 to TRBJ1-6; D unclear. V lost 3 bases, J lost 4 bases, and 10 bases lay in between. This CDR3 contains 15 residues. CDR1 and CDR2 (germline): MDHEN, SYDVKM. The CDR3 nucleotides read TGTGCCAGCAGTTTTGACACGGATTATAATTCACCCCTCCACTTT. It codes for CASSFDTDYNSPLHF.

This clonotype came up many times. This chain links TRBV7-9 with TRBJ2-1; a weak D match, TRBD1 (6 bases). This CDR3 has 12 amino acids. The V end was cut by 4 bases, the J end by 9 bases, with 10 bases between. Germline lookup yields CDR1 SEHNR and CDR2 FQNEAQ (reference sequence). The CDR3 loop is CASSSTGSEQFF. CDR3 nucleotide sequence: TGTGCCAGCAGCTCCACAGGGAGTGAGCAGTTCTTC.

The chain combines TRBV4-1 with TRBJ1-1, with D uncertain. Germline V gene lookup returns CDR1 MGHRA and CDR2 YSYEKL. Trimming stripped 3 bases from V and 1 base from J, with 9 bases between. The CDR3 totals 14 residues. The CDR3 DNA sequence: TGCGCCAGCAGCCACTGGACCGCGAACACTGAAGCTTTCTTT. It specifies CASSHWTANTEAFF.

The chain has TRBV13 and TRBJ1-3; D might be TRBD1 (5 bases). The ends were cut back, 5 bases at V and 14 bases at J, with 22 bases in the middle. There are 14 residues in the CDR3. Looked up from germline, CDR1 is PRHDT and CDR2 is FYEKMQ (reference sequence). CDR3 protein: CASSGGGSHRDLYF. CDR3 sequence (DNA): TGTGCCAGCAGCGGAGGAGGGTCTCATCGGGACCTATATTTT. The full variable domain, in which reference TRBV13 and TRBJ1-3 provide the parts outside the CDR3, is AAGVIQSPRHLIKEKRETATLKCYPIPRHDTVYWYQQGPGQDPQFLISFYEKMQSDKGSIPDRFSAQQFSDYHSELNMSSLELGDSALYFCASSGGGSHRDLYFGEGSWLTVV.

This clonotype was counted a few times. The rearrangement joins TRBV29-1 to TRBJ1-2; D is uncertain. The V end lost 0 bases, the J end lost 3 bases, and 14 bases lay between the germline ends. Germline V gene sequence: CDR1 SQVTM, CDR2 ANQGSEA. CDR3 length equals 15 residues. This CDR3 is CSVEESTNPYYGYTF. In DNA form, the CDR3 reads TGCAGCGTTGAAGAATCGACAAACCCTTACTATGGCTACACCTTC.

The genes are TRBV6-1 and TRBJ1-1; tentative D call: TRBD1 (6 bases). The V gene lost 6 bases and the J gene lost 0 bases, with 14 bases spanning the gap. The germline V gene has CDR1 MNHNS and CDR2 SASEGT. This CDR3 region has 15 residues. The CDR3 bases are TGTGCCAGCAGGGCAACAGGGTTGGTGAACACTGAAGCTTTCTTT. Its protein is CASRATGLVNTEAFF.

This clonotype turned up a few times. V usage is TRBV12-3 or TRBV12-4 and J usage is TRBJ2-7, with no clear D. Trimming cost V 8 bases and J 5 bases, with 16 bases left between them. The CDR3 has 13 residues. The CDR3 DNA reads TGTGCCAGCGGGCCCCCGTATACCGACGAGCAGTACTTC. It codes for CASGPPYTDEQYF.

J is TRBJ2-7 and V is TRBV10-1; the D is unclear. CDR1 WNHNN and CDR2 SYGVQD come from the germline V gene (reference sequence). The CDR3 sequence is 13 residues long. Trimming removed 3 bases at V and 1 base at J, with 7 bases between. The CDR3 is CASSDPDSYEQYF. The CDR3 bases are TGCGCCAGCAGTGACCCAGATTCCTACGAGCAGTACTTC.

This clonotype occurred many times. For the CDR3, the DNA is TGTGCCAGCAGCCCTCTTATACGTGGGGTGATGGGAACTAATGAAAAACTGTTTTTT. Translated, it gives CASSPLIRGVMGTNEKLFF. This chain uses TRBV7-2 with TRBJ1-4; D not certain. The germline V gene has CDR1 SGHTA and CDR2 FQGNSA. V was trimmed by 5 bases and J by 1 base, leaving 23 bases between them. The CDR3 is 19 residues long. Filled out from reference TRBV7-2 and TRBJ1-4, the complete variable domain reads GAGVSQSPSNKVTEKGKDVELRCDPISGHTALYWYRQSLGQGLEFLIYFQGNSAPDKSGLPSDRFSAERTGGSVSTLTIQRTQQEDSAVYLCASSPLIRGVMGTNEKLFFGSGTQLSVL.

The chain joins TRBV5-6 to TRBJ2-5; D is unresolved. V shed 2 bases and J shed 4 bases, with 12 bases lying between them. The CDR3 extends over 14 amino acids. Germline CDR1 and CDR2: SGHDT and YYEEEE. CDR3 DNA: TGTGCCAGCAGCTTAAAAGGTGTTCCAGAGACCCAGTACTTC. Protein product: CASSLKGVPETQYF. Variable domain in full (rest from reference TRBV5-6 and TRBJ2-5): DAGVTQSPTHLIKTRGQQVTLRCSPKSGHDTVSWYQQALGQGPQFIFQYYEEEERQRGNFPDRFSGHQFPNYSSELNVNALLLGDSALYLCASSLKGVPETQYFGPGTRLLVL.